Following are 19 T cell receptor beta chains from one sample sequenced in a study of T cell responses to AZD1222 COVID-19 vaccine. Only in-frame clones appear in the TCRdb table, and some are missing; sequencing was by immunoSEQ multiplex PCR. The data hold roughly 100,000 clones, with about 88% observed a single time. Sample: peripheral blood, taken 28 days after the second AZD1222 dose. These receptors were taken from an adult who received the AZD1222 COVID-19 vaccine.

The rearrangement joins TRBV5-4 to TRBJ2-3; a weak D match, TRBD1 (6 bases). The germline V gene encodes CDR1 SGHNT and CDR2 YYREEE (reference sequence). This CDR3 region has 14 residues. V shed 2 bases and J shed 2 bases, with 9 bases lying between them. The CDR3 nucleotides read TGTGCCAGCAGCTTTGGGACAAACACAGATACGCAGTATTTT. It yields the protein CASSFGTNTDTQYF.

The rearrangement uses TRBV7-2 and TRBJ1-1; D perhaps matches TRBD1 (6 bases). V lost 6 bases, J lost 0 bases, and 14 bases lay in between. The germline V gene has CDR1 SGHTA and CDR2 FQGNSA. The CDR3 covers 15 residues. The CDR3 DNA sequence: TGTGCCAGCAGTCTCTCGGACAGCCTGAACACTGAAGCTTTCTTT. Translation gives CASSLSDSLNTEAFF.

The CDR3 DNA reads TGTGCCAGCAGGTCCATGAACACTGAAGCTTTCTTT. The encoded protein is CASRSMNTEAFF. The chain employs TRBV3-1 (or the pseudogene TRBV3-2) and TRBJ1-1; unclear D gene. Trimming cost V 6 bases and J 0 bases, with 5 bases left between them. The CDR3 consists of 12 residues. Germline V gene data show CDR1 as LGHDT and CDR2 as YNNKEL (reference sequence).

A few counts support this clone. The chain recombines TRBV19 with TRBJ2-2; D remains ambiguous. V lost 4 bases to trimming and J lost 4 bases, with 1 base between them. Per germline, CDR1 LNHDA and CDR2 SQIVND (reference sequence). CDR3 length: 11 amino acids. DNA of the CDR3: TGTGCCAGTAGTACCACCGGGGAGCTGTTTTTT. Translation gives CASSTTGELFF.

This sequence joins TRBV6-5 and TRBJ1-5; no clear D gene. Germline V gene data show CDR1 as MNHEY and CDR2 as SVGAGI. CDR3 length equals 13 residues. The V end lost 6 bases, the J end lost 7 bases, and 13 bases lay between the germline ends. CDR3 sequence: CASSSQRGQPQHF. CDR3 DNA: TGTGCCAGCAGCTCCCAGAGAGGGCAGCCCCAGCATTTT.

The gene calls are TRBV7-9 and TRBJ2-3; D ambiguous. There are 14 residues in the CDR3. V was pared by 5 bases and J by 4 bases, with 13 bases between. Germline-derived CDR1 and CDR2 are SEHNR and FQNEAQ (reference sequence). The CDR3 loop reads CASSLAGLPDTQYF. CDR3 coding DNA: TGTGCCAGCAGCCTTGCCGGCTTACCAGATACGCAGTATTTT.

This clone was counted only a few times. The rearrangement links TRBV6-5 to TRBJ1-5, with D perhaps matching TRBD1 (6 bases). This CDR3 is built from 13 residues. Trimming left V 6 bases short and J 4 bases short, with 10 bases between. Germline V gene data show CDR1 as MNHEY and CDR2 as SVGAGI. In nucleotides, the CDR3 is TGTGCCAGCAGAGCCCAGGGGAATCAGCCCCAGCATTTT. Residues: CASRAQGNQPQHF.

This sequence joins TRBV5-1 and TRBJ2-1; 8 bases are a match to TRBD2. CDR1 SGHRS and CDR2 YFSETQ come from the germline V gene. The CDR3 totals 15 residues. V lost 2 bases and J lost 2; bases outside the gene matches: 3. The CDR3 DNA follows: TGCGCCAGCAGCTTAGCGGGGGACGCCTACAATGAGCAGTTCTTC. This sequence encodes CASSLAGDAYNEQFF.

V usage is TRBV19 and J usage is TRBJ2-7; 10 bases line up with TRBD1. The CDR3 contains 14 residues. Per the germline V gene, CDR1 is LNHDA and CDR2 is SQIVND (reference sequence). V was pared by 5 bases and J by 7 bases, with 8 bases of the junction left unmatched. The chain's CDR3 is CASSADRGQGEQYF. The CDR3 DNA reads as TGTGCCAGTAGTGCCGACAGGGGGCAGGGAGAGCAGTACTTC.

The V and J genes are TRBV6-1 and TRBJ2-5, with 10 nucleotides matching TRBD1. Germline V gene sequence: CDR1 MNHNS, CDR2 SASEGT. The trim removed 0 bases at V and 5 bases at J, leaving 9 bases unmatched. This CDR3 comprises 17 residues. CDR3 loop: CASSEAPRTGGGETQYF. The CDR3 DNA reads TGTGCCAGCAGTGAAGCGCCGAGGACAGGGGGAGGCGAGACCCAGTACTTC.

This clone was seen only once. The V and J genes are TRBV6-5 and TRBJ1-3; possible D gene TRBD1, 5 bases. Looked up from germline, CDR1 is MNHEY and CDR2 is SVGAGI. V dropped 8 bases and J dropped 0 bases, with 14 bases sitting between them. This CDR3 is 15 amino acids long. CDR3 region: CASRPPGHSGNTIYF. The CDR3 nucleotides read TGTGCCAGCCGCCCCCCGGGGCACTCTGGAAACACCATATATTTT.

A single count supports this clone. The chain combines TRBV7-9 with TRBJ2-7; 14 positions agree with TRBD2. The CDR3 length is 15 residues. CDR1 and CDR2 (germline): SEHNR, FQNEAQ (reference sequence). V lost 5 bases to trimming and J lost 4 bases; unmatched junction nucleotides: 4. CDR3: CASSDRTSGGYEQYF. The DNA of the CDR3 is TGTGCCAGCAGCGATAGGACTAGCGGGGGGTACGAGCAGTACTTC.

V gene TRBV19 combines with J gene TRBJ1-2; TRBD1 aligns across 7 bases. CDR1 and CDR2 from the germline V gene are LNHDA and SQIVND (reference sequence). This CDR3 is 14 amino acids long. V lost 10 bases to trimming and J lost 4 bases; unmatched junction nucleotides: 12. The CDR3 sequence: CATRGKDLGYGYTF. DNA of the CDR3: TGTGCCACCAGGGGGAAGGATTTAGGCTATGGCTACACCTTC.

V gene TRBV7-9 combines with J gene TRBJ1-2; D gene unclear. The CDR3 runs to 18 residues. In germline, CDR1 is SEHNR, CDR2 FQNEAQ (reference sequence). V lost 6 bases, J lost 4 bases, and 27 bases lay in between. This CDR3 is CASSSRGGQVTQFYGYTF. In DNA, the CDR3 is TGTGCCAGCAGTTCCAGAGGTGGGCAGGTTACGCAATTCTATGGCTACACCTTC.

The chain uses TRBV7-9 and TRBJ2-2, with D maybe TRBD2 (6 bases). CDR3 length: 13 residues. The V and J ends lost 5 bases and 7 bases respectively, with 11 bases between them. In germline, CDR1 is SEHNR, CDR2 FQNEAQ (reference sequence). The CDR3 here is CASSLQGLGELFF. CDR3 nucleotides: TGTGCCAGCAGCCTCCAGGGACTCGGGGAGCTGTTTTTT.

This chain links TRBV6-5 with TRBJ1-1, with D possibly TRBD1 on 5 matching bases. The V gene lost 0 bases and the J gene lost 7 bases, with 6 bases spanning the gap. Germline V gene sequence: CDR1 MNHEY, CDR2 SVGAGI. The CDR3 has 12 residues. The chain's CDR3 is CASSYSGGEAFF. The CDR3 DNA sequence: TGTGCCAGCAGTTACTCTGGGGGTGAAGCTTTCTTT.

The V call is TRBV19, the J call TRBJ2-3, with 10 nucleotides matching TRBD2. V shed 6 bases and J 3 bases; nucleotides not matched to a gene: 9. CDR3 length equals 16 residues. Per the germline V gene, CDR1 is LNHDA and CDR2 is SQIVND (reference sequence). CDR3 loop: CASRPFPSGSTDTQYF. DNA for the CDR3: TGTGCCAGTAGACCATTCCCTAGCGGGAGTACAGATACGCAGTATTTT.

The chain combines TRBV2 with TRBJ1-1; D perhaps matches TRBD1 (5 bases). The germline V gene has CDR1 SNHLY and CDR2 FYNNEI. Trimming removed 8 bases from V and 0 bases from J, with 10 bases in between. CDR3 length: 13 residues. This chain's CDR3 is CASCQGMNTEAFF. The DNA of the CDR3 is TGTGCCAGCTGTCAGGGAATGAACACTGAAGCTTTCTTT. The full variable domain, completed using reference TRBV2 and TRBJ1-1, is EPEVTQTPSHQVTQMGQEVILRCVPISNHLYFYWYRQILGQKVEFLVSFYNNEISEKSEIFDDQFSVERPDGSNFTLKIRSTKLEDSAMYFCASCQGMNTEAFFGQGTRLTVV.

The chain is built from TRBV6-2 or TRBV6-3 and TRBJ2-1; D is perhaps TRBD2 (5 bases). V was shortened by 2 bases and J by 6 bases, with 14 bases between the two germline ends. The CDR3 has 15 amino acids. Germline V gene sequence: CDR1 MNHEY, CDR2 SVGEGT. CDR3 protein: CASSYILGNLNEQFF. As DNA, the CDR3 is TGTGCCAGCAGTTACATACTCGGGAACCTCAATGAGCAGTTCTTC.